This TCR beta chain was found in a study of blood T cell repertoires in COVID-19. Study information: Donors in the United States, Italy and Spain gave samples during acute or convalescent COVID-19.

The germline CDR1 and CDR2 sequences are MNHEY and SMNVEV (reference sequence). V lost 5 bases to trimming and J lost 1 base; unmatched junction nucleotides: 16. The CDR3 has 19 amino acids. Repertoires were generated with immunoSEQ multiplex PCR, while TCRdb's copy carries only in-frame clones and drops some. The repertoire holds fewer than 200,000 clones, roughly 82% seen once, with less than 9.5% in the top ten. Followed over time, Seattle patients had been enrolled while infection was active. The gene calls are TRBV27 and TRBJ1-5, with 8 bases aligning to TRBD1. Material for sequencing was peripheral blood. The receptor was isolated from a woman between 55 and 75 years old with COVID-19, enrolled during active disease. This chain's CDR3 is CASSPSVTGGVESNQPQHF. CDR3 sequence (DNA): TGTGCCAGCAGTCCATCCGTCACAGGGGGAGTAGAAAGCAATCAGCCCCAGCATTTT.